One sample yielded the 21 T cell receptor beta chains listed below, sequenced in a study of circulating CD8 cells and anti-PD-1 response in melanoma. Each library started from roughly 15 ng of total RNA using the QIAseq Immune Repertoire TCR panel. TCRdb re-analysed the reads in MiXCR, keeping a single row per CDR3 protein. The sample lists approximately 320 distinct CDR3 sequences; around a tenth were seen once. Sorting of live CD3+CD8+TCRalphabeta+ cells by PD-1 and/or TIGIT gave four subsets. Specimen: CD8+ T cells from PBMCs, collected at baseline or after one month of anti-PD-1 therapy (not recorded which). These receptors all come from a human donor with melanoma.

This clonotype counts as large (0.1 to 1%). The V and J genes are TRBV19 and TRBJ2-3, with 9 bases identical to TRBD2. From germline, CDR1 is LNHDA and CDR2 SQIVND (reference sequence). The V segment lost 5 bases and the J segment 6 bases; nucleotides outside the gene matches: 9. This CDR3 comprises 15 residues. CDR3 in amino acids: CASSLRGGALDTQYF. CDR3 nucleotides: TGTGCCAGTAGTCTCCGCGGGGGGGCCTTGGATACGCAGTATTTT.

This clonotype rates as large (0.1 to 1%). This CDR3 reads CSARDLVGDAYNEQFF. The CDR3 DNA follows: TGCAGTGCTAGAGATCTGGTGGGGGACGCCTACAATGAGCAGTTCTTC. V is TRBV20-1 and J is TRBJ2-1; D is tentatively TRBD1 or TRBD2 (5 bases each). The CDR3 contains 16 residues. Germline V gives CDR1 DFQATT, CDR2 SNEGSKA (reference sequence). V was pared by 0 bases and J by 2 bases, with 14 bases between.

By proportion, this clonotype is large. The chain links TRBV20-1 to TRBJ1-2; D gene ambiguous. Germline CDR1 reads DFQATT; CDR2 reads SNEGSKA (reference sequence). Between the trimmed V and J ends, which lost 3 bases and 4 bases, there was a span of 9 bases. The CDR3 covers 12 residues. CDR3 protein: CSASRYTYGYTF. The CDR3, as DNA: TGCAGTGCTAGTAGATACACCTATGGCTACACCTTC.

By share of the sample, this clonotype is medium-sized. This may be a read error: a much more frequent sequence differs by one nucleotide. It is likely a read error, because the conserved phenylalanine at the end of the CDR3 is missing. The rearrangement uses TRBV2 and TRBJ2-5; the D gene is possibly TRBD2 (6 bases). The germline V gene has CDR1 SNHLY and CDR2 FYNNEI. CDR3 length: 12 residues. Trimming removed 8 bases at V and 3 bases at J, with 10 bases between. The CDR3 region is CASLGLEETQYL. CDR3 nucleotides: TGTGCCAGCCTGGGACTGGAAGAGACCCAGTACCTC.

This clonotype is labeled medium-sized. V usage is TRBV19 and J usage is TRBJ2-7, with 7 bases lining up with TRBD2. The CDR3 runs to 15 residues. CDR1 and CDR2 from the germline V gene are LNHDA and SQIVND (reference sequence). With 6 bases clipped from V and 2 bases from J, the junction kept 10 bases outside the gene matches. The CDR3 region is CASSPTAAGAYEQYF. The CDR3 nucleotides read TGTGCCAGTAGCCCTACTGCTGCGGGAGCCTACGAGCAGTACTTC.

By its share, this clonotype is large. The chain joins TRBV25-1 to TRBJ2-1; weak D call: TRBD2 (5 bases). Germline assignment: CDR1 MGHDK and CDR2 SYGVNS. Deletions cut 5 bases from V and 6 bases from J, with 11 bases between. The CDR3 has 13 amino acids. The CDR3 coding sequence is TGTGCCAGCAGTTGGGCAGCGGCCAATGAGCAGTTCTTC. Translating gives CASSWAAANEQFF.

This clonotype is medium-sized in the sample. This chain joins TRBV19 and TRBJ1-1; D might be TRBD1 (6 bases). V lost 3 bases, J lost 6 bases, and 11 bases lay in between. CDR1 and CDR2 (germline): LNHDA, SQIVND (reference sequence). CDR3 size: 13 residues. The CDR3 DNA follows: TGTGCCAGTAGTATTTGGGGACAACCTGAAGCTTTCTTT. Translation gives CASSIWGQPEAFF.

The chain joins TRBV20-1 to TRBJ2-7; possible D gene TRBD1, 6 bases. Germline V gene lookup returns CDR1 DFQATT and CDR2 SNEGSKA (reference sequence). This CDR3 spans 15 amino acids. Between the trimmed V and J ends, which lost 1 base and 1 base, there was a span of 14 bases. DNA of the CDR3: TGCAGTGCTAGAGTGGTAGGGGACATATCCTACGAGCAGTACTTC. Translating it yields CSARVVGDISYEQYF.

By share, this clonotype counts as large (0.1 to 1%). The CDR3 sequence is CASSPDGTGGNEQFF. In DNA, the CDR3 is TGTGCCAGCAGCCCAGATGGGACTGGTGGCAATGAGCAGTTCTTC. The gene calls are TRBV7-3 and TRBJ2-1, with D perhaps TRBD2 (6 bases). Germline V CDR1 and CDR2: SGHTA, FQGTGA. The CDR3 loop spans 15 amino acids. The germline V and J ends were trimmed by 5 bases and 6 bases, with 17 bases remaining between them.

This clonotype is large within its sample. The chain recombines TRBV20-1 with TRBJ2-7; a weak D match, TRBD1 (7 bases). CDR3 length equals 13 residues. Germline CDR1 DFQATT, CDR2 SNEGSKA (reference sequence). V lost 6 bases and J 4 bases, leaving 16 bases between the germline ends. The CDR3 DNA follows: TGCAGTGCCCCGGAGGGGGCCTTGTACGAGCAGTACTTC. Translation gives CSAPEGALYEQYF.

By proportion, this clonotype is large. V gene TRBV29-1 combines with J gene TRBJ2-5, with a possible D match to TRBD2 (5 bases). Germline CDR1 is SQVTM and CDR2 is ANQGSEA. CDR3 size: 15 residues. The germline V and J ends were trimmed by 2 bases and 2 bases, with 15 bases remaining between them. DNA for the CDR3: TGCAGCGTTGAAAAACTAGTATCCTCTCAAGAGACCCAGTACTTC. Amino acids: CSVEKLVSSQETQYF.

This clonotype is large by share. This chain links TRBV4-1 with TRBJ1-1; weak D call: TRBD1 (6 bases). The CDR3 spans 14 residues. Per the germline V gene, CDR1 is MGHRA and CDR2 is YSYEKL. Trimming shortened V by 4 bases and J by 8 bases, and 17 bases separated the two germline ends. CDR3 sequence (DNA): TGCGCCAGCAGCCCTCCCCGTGGACAGTCAGAAGCTTTCTTT. Its protein is CASSPPRGQSEAFF.

By share of the sample, this clonotype is medium-sized. The V call is TRBV20-1, the J call TRBJ2-5; D remains ambiguous. Trimming left V 2 bases short and J 4 bases short, with 20 bases between. The CDR3 is made up of 16 amino acids. Germline values: CDR1 DFQATT, CDR2 SNEGSKA (reference sequence). CDR3 coding DNA: TGCAGTGCTAGACTCTCCGGACCGAATGGCCCAGAGACCCAGTACTTC. Its protein product is CSARLSGPNGPETQYF.

Comments on this clonotype: An end of the junction differs from the germline gene, which may be a read error. The V call is TRBV27, the J call TRBJ2-1; D unclear. The length of the CDR3 is 12 residues. Germline CDR1 and CDR2: MNHEY and SMNVEV (reference sequence). CDR3 amino acids: CASSSTDNEQFF. The CDR3 DNA is TGTGCTAGCAGTTCCACAGACAATGAGCAGTTCTTC.

By share, this clonotype counts as medium-sized (0.01 to 0.1%). This sequence joins TRBV20-1 and TRBJ1-1; a weak D match, TRBD1 (5 bases). The CDR3 covers 17 residues. V was clipped by 0 bases and J by 1 base, with 18 bases between them. Germline CDR1 and CDR2: DFQATT and SNEGSKA (reference sequence). The CDR3 sequence: CSARDAPWGGANTEAFF. Written as DNA, the CDR3 is TGCAGTGCTAGAGATGCCCCGTGGGGGGGAGCGAACACTGAAGCTTTCTTT.

The chain joins TRBV18 to TRBJ2-7; D might be TRBD1 (5 bases). CDR1 and CDR2 from the germline V gene are KGHSH and LQKENI. Trimming shortened V by 3 bases and J by 6 bases, and 18 bases separated the two germline ends. The length of the CDR3 is 15 residues. CDR3 nucleotides: TGTGCCAGCTCACCTACGACAGTCCACCCCTGCGAGCAGTACTTC. This encodes CASSPTTVHPCEQYF.

By sample share, this clonotype is large. This rearrangement joins TRBV7-8 to TRBJ2-1; D is unclear. Germline CDR1 is SGHVS and CDR2 is FQNEAQ. The V gene lost 0 bases and the J gene lost 4 bases, with 4 bases spanning the gap. CDR3 length: 13 residues. The DNA of the CDR3 is TGTGCCAGCAGCTTAGCTGCGTACAATGAGCAGTTCTTC. Its translation is CASSLAAYNEQFF. The complete variable domain, with remaining parts taken from reference TRBV7-8 and TRBJ2-1, reads GAGVSQSPRYKVAKRGQDVALRCDPISGHVSLFWYQQALGQGPEFLTYFQNEAQLDKSGLPSDRFFAERPEGSVSTLKIQRTQQEDSAVYLCASSLAAYNEQFFGPGTRLTVL.

This clonotype ranks as large. The chain recombines TRBV28 with TRBJ2-4; D not resolved. V was pared by 4 bases and J by 7 bases, with 14 bases between. CDR3 length: 14 residues. Germline lookup yields CDR1 MDHEN and CDR2 SYDVKM. CDR3 in DNA: TGTGCCAGCAGTTGGCAGGTAAACCCGAACATTCAGTACTTC. It yields the protein CASSWQVNPNIQYF.

This clonotype is large by share. The missing conserved phenylalanine or tryptophan at the end of this CDR3 makes a read error likely. The chain is built from TRBV27 and TRBJ2-7; possibly TRBD1 for D (5 bases). This CDR3 region has 13 residues. Deletions cut 5 bases from V and 6 bases from J, with 14 bases between. The germline V gene encodes CDR1 MNHEY and CDR2 SMNVEV (reference sequence). The CDR3 loop is CASSLDSLGEQYL. The DNA for the CDR3 is TGTGCCAGCAGTCTCGACAGCCTCGGCGAGCAGTACCTC.

In this sample, this clonotype is large (0.1 to 1%). At one end, the junction sequence differs from germline, possibly due to a read error. The V gene is TRBV19, the J gene TRBJ2-5, with 7 bases aligning to TRBD1. This CDR3 has 14 residues. CDR1 LNHDA and CDR2 SQIVND come from the germline V gene (reference sequence). CDR3 in DNA: TGTGCCAGTCAGCCGACAGGGTTGCGAGAGACCCTGTACTTC. This codes for CASQPTGLRETLYF.

V is TRBV19 and J is TRBJ2-6; no firm D call. Germline V gene sequence: CDR1 LNHDA, CDR2 SQIVND (reference sequence). This CDR3 has 15 amino acids. Trimming removed 3 bases from V and 1 base from J, with 7 bases in between. The CDR3 nucleotides read TGTGCCAGTAGTATTCTGGGTTCTGGGGCCAACGTCCTGACTTTC. It specifies CASSILGSGANVLTF. The whole variable domain, filled in from reference TRBV19 and TRBJ2-6, reads DGGITQSPKYLFRKEGQNVTLSCEQNLNHDAMYWYRQDPGQGLRLIYYSQIVNDFQKGDIAEGYSVSREKKESFPLTVTSAQKNPTAFYLCASSILGSGANVLTFGAGSRLTVL.